This is a list of T cell receptor beta chains from one sample in a study of T-cell reconstitution after alpha-beta-depleted transplantation in children. A single record per CDR3 protein comes from TCRdb applying MiXCR to the PCR reads. Altogether 180,000 or so distinct CDR3 sequences are present, 6.3% being singletons, with the ten largest covering roughly 4.5%. Sequenced here: PBMCs, sampled before TCRalphabeta/CD19-depleted stem cell transplant. Receptors were obtained from a girl in the first two years of life with combined immunodeficiency, due to receive a stem cell transplant. The CDR3 runs from the conserved cysteine through the conserved F or W. D genes are given only for firm matches. Not all rows give a size; the values are once, few, many and, for expanded clones, a class.

J	D	size	V	CDR3	DNA
TRBJ2-7	-	many	TRBV7-9	CASSLVPLEQYF	TGTGCCAGCAGCTTAGTTCCCCTCGAGCAGTACTTC
TRBJ2-7	TRBD1	many	TRBV3-1	CASSQNRGHEQYF	TGTGCCAGCAGCCAAAACAGGGGGCACGAGCAGTACTTC
TRBJ2-5	TRBD2	many	TRBV7-3	CASSLLAGGAETQYF	TGTGCCAGCAGCTTACTTGCGGGAGGGGCAGAGACCCAGTACTTC
TRBJ2-1	TRBD2	-	TRBV29-1	CSVDGVAGGPRVDEQFF	TGCAGCGTTGATGGAGTAGCGGGGGGCCCGAGGGTTGATGAGCAGTTCTTC
TRBJ2-3	TRBD2	many	TRBV12-3/TRBV12-4	CASIVGLAVNTDTQYF	TGTGCCAGCATTGTAGGACTAGCGGTTAACACAGATACGCAGTATTTT
TRBJ2-1	TRBD2	many	TRBV6-2/TRBV6-3	CASSYSGLALVEQFF	TGTGCCAGCAGTTACTCGGGACTAGCGCTGGTTGAGCAGTTCTTC
TRBJ2-1	TRBD2	few	TRBV6-2/TRBV6-3	CASRPLAGSLSYNEQFF	TGTGCCAGCAGACCTCTAGCGGGGTCACTCTCCTACAATGAGCAGTTCTTC
TRBJ2-2	TRBD2	-	TRBV7-7	CASSSERGNTGELFF	TGTGCCAGCAGCTCAGAGCGGGGAAACACCGGGGAGCTGTTTTTT
TRBJ2-4	-	many	TRBV4-3	CASSQGWPGDPMGKNIQYF	TGCGCCAGCAGCCAAGGGTGGCCAGGGGACCCTATGGGCAAAAACATTCAGTACTTC
TRBJ2-2	-	many	TRBV7-9	CASSLEPGELFF	TGTGCCAGCAGCTTAGAGCCCGGGGAGCTGTTTTTT
TRBJ2-1	TRBD1	many	TRBV20-1	CSARVSGTGGNEQFF	TGCAGTGCTAGAGTTTCCGGGACAGGGGGGAATGAGCAGTTCTTC
TRBJ2-7	-	many	TRBV4-2	CASSQDDEQYF	TGTGCCAGCAGCCAAGATGACGAGCAGTACTTC
TRBJ2-7	TRBD1	many	TRBV10-3	CAISPRDRDAEYF	TGTGCCATCAGTCCCCGGGACAGGGATGCCGAGTACTTC
TRBJ2-1	-	many	TRBV20-1	CSATPPGSQDGYNEQFF	TGCAGTGCTACACCCCCCGGGTCACAGGATGGCTACAATGAGCAGTTCTTC
TRBJ2-1	-	many	TRBV29-1	CSVVAMGSYNEQFF	TGCAGCGTTGTAGCCATGGGCTCCTACAATGAGCAGTTCTTC
TRBJ1-1	-	many	TRBV20-1	CSARLLRDMATEAFF	TGCAGTGCTAGGTTGTTAAGGGACATGGCCACTGAAGCTTTCTTT
TRBJ2-7	-	many	TRBV7-8	CASSWWGGKADEQYF	TGTGCCAGCAGCTGGTGGGGGGGCAAGGCCGACGAGCAGTACTTC
TRBJ2-3	-	many	TRBV20-1	CSASSSDTDTQYF	TGCAGTGCTAGTTCTTCCGACACAGATACGCAGTATTTT
TRBJ2-7	-	many	TRBV29-1	CSAGLGGEQYF	TGCAGCGCTGGACTCGGCGGCGAGCAGTACTTC
TRBJ2-7	-	-	TRBV27	CASSFRTSSPYEQYF	TGTGCCAGCAGTTTTAGAACTAGCTCCCCGTACGAGCAGTACTTC
TRBJ1-2	-	-	TRBV6-4	CASSEEETSNYGYTF	TGTGCCAGCAGTGAAGAGGAGACGTCTAACTATGGCTACACCTTC
TRBJ1-6	-	many	TRBV13	CASSPRDRSSPLHF	TGTGCCAGCAGCCCCCGGGACCGGAGTTCACCCCTCCACTTT
TRBJ2-5	-	few	TRBV7-6	CASSLGVGDQETQYF	TGTGCCAGCAGCTTAGGGGTCGGGGATCAAGAGACCCAGTACTTC
TRBJ1-2	-	many	TRBV5-1	CASSLGEYGYTF	TGCGCCAGCAGCTTGGGGGAATATGGCTACACCTTC
TRBJ1-1	-	many	TRBV6-5	CASSYSENWDEAFF	TGTGCCAGCAGTTACTCGGAAAATTGGGATGAAGCTTTCTTT
TRBJ2-1	-	many	TRBV16	CASSQYKVNEQFF	TGTGCCAGCAGCCAATATAAGGTAAATGAGCAGTTCTTC
TRBJ2-7	-	many	TRBV7-2	CASSLEGVAELYEQYF	TGTGCCAGCAGCTTAGAAGGTGTAGCGGAGTTATACGAGCAGTACTTC
TRBJ1-5	-	many	TRBV12-3/TRBV12-4	CASSWGLGAEPQHF	TGTGCCAGCAGTTGGGGACTGGGTGCTGAGCCCCAGCATTTT
TRBJ2-7	TRBD1	many	TRBV28	CASKRQGAIEQYF	TGTGCCAGCAAAAGACAGGGGGCGATCGAGCAGTACTTC
TRBJ2-1	-	many	TRBV28	CASSFQGLNNEQFF	TGTGCCAGCAGTTTTCAGGGGTTAAACAATGAGCAGTTCTTC
TRBJ2-7	-	few	TRBV28	CASTLTGNPYEQYF	TGTGCCAGCACCCTAACAGGGAACCCCTACGAGCAGTACTTC
TRBJ1-6	-	many	TRBV25-1	CASSDSRASPLHF	TGTGCCAGCAGTGATAGTAGGGCTTCACCCCTCCACTTT
TRBJ2-3	TRBD1	many	TRBV5-1	CASSTGQGVADTQYF	TGCGCCAGCAGCACCGGACAGGGCGTAGCAGATACGCAGTATTTT
TRBJ2-2	TRBD2	many	TRBV4-3	CASSHGRTGELFF	TGCGCCAGCAGCCACGGGAGGACCGGGGAGCTGTTTTTT
TRBJ1-2	TRBD1	-	TRBV20-1	CSAREGQGDGYTF	TGCAGTGCTAGAGAAGGTCAGGGGGACGGCTACACCTTC
TRBJ1-2	TRBD1	many	TRBV29-1	CSAPTGGINYGYTF	TGCAGCGCCCCGACAGGGGGAATTAACTATGGCTACACCTTC
TRBJ2-1	TRBD2	many	TRBV7-6	CASSLETSGKNEQFF	TGTGCCAGCAGCTTAGAGACTAGCGGGAAGAATGAGCAGTTCTTC
TRBJ2-7	-	many	TRBV4-2	CASSQDTADSTYEQYF	TGTGCCAGCAGCCAAGATACAGCGGACAGCACCTACGAGCAGTACTTC
TRBJ1-4	-	many	TRBV28	CASSLKTWVKTVKLFF	TGTGCCAGCAGTTTAAAGACCTGGGTGAAAACGGTCAAACTGTTTTTT
TRBJ1-2	-	many	TRBV7-2	CASSFTGGDYGYTF	TGTGCCAGCAGCTTTACCGGGGGGGACTATGGCTACACCTTC
TRBJ1-2	-	-	TRBV20-1	CSADPVTNYGYTF	TGCAGTGCAGACCCGGTGACCAACTATGGCTACACCTTC
TRBJ2-1	TRBD2	many	TRBV5-6	CASIPRRGNPNEQFF	TGTGCCAGCATCCCGCGGCGGGGGAACCCCAATGAGCAGTTCTTC
TRBJ2-7	TRBD1	few	TRBV14	CASSEITGGSSYEQYF	TGTGCCAGCAGTGAAATCACAGGGGGGAGCTCCTACGAGCAGTACTTC
TRBJ2-5	TRBD2	many	TRBV3-1	CASSPRHSGRRETQYF	TGTGCCAGCAGCCCAAGGCATAGCGGGAGACGAGAGACCCAGTACTTC
TRBJ1-2	-	-	TRBV2	CASSEAPDGSYGYTF	TGTGCCAGCAGTGAAGCACCTGACGGATCCTATGGCTACACCTTC
TRBJ2-7	-	many	TRBV29-1	CSVVDGPYEQYF	TGCAGCGTTGTAGACGGACCCTACGAGCAGTACTTC
TRBJ2-2	-	few	TRBV28	CAGGLSNTGELFF	TGTGCCGGGGGCCTTTCGAACACCGGGGAGCTGTTTTTT
TRBJ2-7	-	many	TRBV12-3/TRBV12-4	CASSSLLLGEQYF	TGTGCCAGCAGTTCCCTCTTGCTGGGAGAGCAGTACTTC
TRBJ2-7	-	many	TRBV4-1	CASSQAGRAYEQYF	TGCGCCAGCAGCCAAGCTGGCAGGGCCTACGAGCAGTACTTC
TRBJ2-7	-	many	TRBV10-3	CATVRPSASSYEQYF	TGTGCCACCGTGCGCCCTAGCGCGAGCTCCTACGAGCAGTACTTC
TRBJ2-7	-	many	TRBV7-2	CASSLQRWRSSYEQYF	TGTGCCAGCAGCTTACAAAGATGGAGAAGCTCCTACGAGCAGTACTTC
TRBJ2-1	-	many	TRBV9	CASSTLDRGQFF	TGTGCCAGCAGCACTCTGGACAGAGGGCAGTTCTTC
TRBJ2-7	TRBD2	many	TRBV28	CASSDLAGEGTYEQYF	TGTGCCAGCAGTGACCTAGCGGGAGAAGGGACCTACGAGCAGTACTTC
TRBJ1-2	-	-	TRBV7-9	CASSLPPGDPNYGYTF	TGTGCCAGCAGCTTACCTCCGGGCGACCCTAACTATGGCTACACCTTC
TRBJ1-2	-	few	TRBV20-1	CSARTDFPSIGYTF	TGCAGTGCTAGAACAGACTTTCCAAGCATTGGCTACACCTTC
TRBJ1-5	-	few	TRBV13	CASSFRGGPQPQHF	TGTGCCAGCAGCTTTAGGGGGGGACCTCAGCCCCAGCATTTT
TRBJ1-2	-	many	TRBV29-1	CSVVGYTF	TGCAGCGTTGTTGGCTACACCTTC